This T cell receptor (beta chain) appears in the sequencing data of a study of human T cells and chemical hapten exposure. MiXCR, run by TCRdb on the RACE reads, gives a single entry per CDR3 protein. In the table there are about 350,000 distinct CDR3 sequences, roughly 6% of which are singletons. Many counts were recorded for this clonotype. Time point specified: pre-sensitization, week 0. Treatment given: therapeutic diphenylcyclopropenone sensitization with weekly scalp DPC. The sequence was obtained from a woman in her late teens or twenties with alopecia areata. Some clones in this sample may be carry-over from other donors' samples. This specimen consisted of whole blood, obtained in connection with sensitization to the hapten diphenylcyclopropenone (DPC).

CDR3 in DNA: TGTGCCAGCAGTCCCCGGGACAGAGATACGCAGTATTTT. Its protein product is CASSPRDRDTQYF. The chain recombines TRBV6-1 with TRBJ2-3; TRBD1 matches 7 bases. V trimming: 5 bases; J trimming: 5 bases; junction bases outside the gene matches: 4. Per the germline V gene, CDR1 is MNHNS and CDR2 is SASEGT. CDR3 size: 13 residues.